Described below is a single T cell receptor beta chain sequence and its context. Its antigen remains unidentified. V lost 6 bases and J lost 11; bases outside the gene matches: 5. The CDR3 covers 11 residues. Germline V CDR1 and CDR2: ENHRY, SYGVKD. The sample originates from a study of blood T cells in healthy people across ages. Study as a whole: About one barcoded beta molecule per two T cells was the capture yield of template switching.

Total RNA, at least 5 micrograms per sample, was extracted from PBMCs. Findings and limits, study-wide: Estimates based on one million T cells were treated as lower bounds.

Through a sample-barcoded 5' primer and a J-beta primer mix, a second PCR was run for about 6 to 12 cycles. With 12 random nucleotides, a template-switch adaptor tagged each individual cDNA molecule. TCRdb re-called the 5' RACE reads through MiXCR, storing one row per CDR3 protein. The data show under 1,000,000 distinct CDR3 sequences, about 46% seen once. The source of this sequence is a man aged 80 or over in good health. The sample was blood. The chain joins TRBV10-3 to TRBJ2-5; 8 nucleotides line up with TRBD2. The CDR3 DNA reads TGTGCCATCAGCCCCGGGAGGGAGCAGTACTTC. This encodes CAISPGREQYF.